This is a list of T cell receptor beta chains from one sample in a study of CD8 T cells in Susac syndrome. TCRdb called the immunoSEQ multiplex PCR reads again in MiXCR, with one record for every CDR3 protein. The sample lists 200,000 to 300,000 distinct CDR3 sequences, about 96% seen once, with under 0.12% in the top ten. Sequences were obtained from CD4+ T cells from PBMCs. The receptors were sampled from a human donor with Susac syndrome. The CDR3 runs from the conserved cysteine through the conserved F or W. The D gene is left open where the match is weak. Part of the rows lack a size; the others show once, few, many or a class for expanded clones.

NA | TRBJ2-5 | TRBV20-1 | TRBD2 | CSVTGLAEETQYF
few | TRBJ1-3 | TRBV14 | NA | CASSQVGNTIYF
NA | TRBJ1-3 | TRBV6-5 | TRBD1 | CASSTGGRGNTIYF
NA | TRBJ1-1 | TRBV2 | NA | CASSDTLVRAEAFF
NA | TRBJ2-1 | TRBV5-4 | NA | CASSPDGRSYNEQFF
NA | TRBJ2-1 | TRBV18 | TRBD2 | CASSPEGLADPAYNEQFF
NA | TRBJ2-1 | TRBV20-1 | NA | CSVSQRSNEQFF
once | TRBJ2-7 | TRBV11-2 | NA | CASSPRWEQYF
NA | TRBJ2-3 | TRBV14 | TRBD2 | CASSLTSGGGTDTQYF
NA | TRBJ2-7 | TRBV7-3 | TRBD2 | CASSLTGGSGRVYEQYF
NA | TRBJ2-6 | TRBV30 | NA | CAWSKRRGDGANVLTF
NA | TRBJ2-1 | TRBV6-5 | TRBD1 | CASLRRDSYNEQFF
NA | TRBJ1-2 | TRBV5-1 | NA | CASRKRDDYGYTF
NA | TRBJ2-2 | TRBV12-3/TRBV12-4 | NA | CASSSRDAGELFF
NA | TRBJ2-3 | TRBV6-2/TRBV6-3 | TRBD2 | CASSYTETSGILGDTQYF
NA | TRBJ2-1 | TRBV9 | TRBD2 | CASSVGLAGVVNEQFF
NA | TRBJ2-2 | TRBV9 | TRBD2 | CASSPQSHGGGTGELFF
NA | TRBJ2-5 | TRBV5-1 | TRBD2 | CASNPLAGDSQYF
NA | TRBJ2-7 | TRBV4-2 | NA | CASSRSTGYEQYF
NA | TRBJ2-7 | TRBV20-1 | NA | CSAPKTATTSHEQYF
once | TRBJ2-7 | TRBV12-3/TRBV12-4 | NA | CASMGDGYEQYF
few | TRBJ2-5 | TRBV11-2 | NA | CASSLVGVRGGGETQYF
NA | TRBJ1-2 | TRBV30 | NA | CAWIREGYGYTF
once | TRBJ2-3 | TRBV15 | NA | CATSRSPRSGSGDTQYF
NA | TRBJ2-5 | TRBV6-5 | NA | CASSYGFWDQETQYF
once | TRBJ2-3 | TRBV18 | TRBD2 | CASSTSGGPDTQYF
NA | TRBJ2-5 | TRBV11-2 | NA | CASSSRDSETQYF
NA | TRBJ2-1 | TRBV20-1 | NA | CSARDPAGYNEQFF
NA | TRBJ1-5 | TRBV20-1 | NA | CSASRPWGNQPQHF
NA | TRBJ1-1 | TRBV10-1 | TRBD1 | CASSESMGQGARTEAFF
NA | TRBJ2-1 | TRBV2 | TRBD2 | CASSDAGAMNEQFF
NA | TRBJ1-5 | TRBV15 | NA | CATSRDFSTQSNQPQHF
NA | TRBJ2-1 | TRBV5-1 | NA | CASSLGAPGSNEQFF
NA | TRBJ2-5 | TRBV12-3/TRBV12-4 | NA | CASSSTGAGGETQYF
NA | TRBJ2-7 | TRBV7-2 | TRBD1 | CASSQAHRGEQYF
NA | TRBJ2-2 | TRBV29-1 | NA | CSVEPVNGGELFF
once | TRBJ2-1 | TRBV4-1 | NA | CASSLVRSAYNEQFF
few | TRBJ1-1 | TRBV9 | TRBD1 | CASSATGLNTEAFF
few | TRBJ2-5 | TRBV27 | NA | CASSLTYQETQYF
few | TRBJ2-7 | TRBV5-1 | NA | CASSLPAYEQYF
NA | TRBJ1-5 | TRBV4-1 | NA | CASSQEGPDSHNQPQHF
once | TRBJ2-7 | TRBV6-2/TRBV6-3 | NA | CASTTDSRLEQRRHEQYF
NA | TRBJ2-6 | TRBV29-1 | TRBD1 | CSVEDAPGQGSGANVLTF
NA | TRBJ2-3 | TRBV30 | NA | CAWSPNSFMDTQYF
NA | TRBJ2-6 | TRBV5-1 | NA | CASSSGDAGNVLTF
NA | TRBJ1-2 | TRBV5-4 | NA | CASSLAIGDSYGYTF
once | TRBJ2-1 | TRBV14 | NA | CASSQDRLAVQFF
NA | TRBJ2-6 | TRBV20-1 | NA | CSAWTERTPGANVLTF
NA | TRBJ2-2 | TRBV4-1 | NA | CASSQQRGELFF
NA | TRBJ2-7 | TRBV9 | TRBD1 | CASSVVGTGAYEQYF
NA | TRBJ2-3 | TRBV5-6 | NA | CASSLQGSDTQYF
NA | TRBJ1-2 | TRBV25-1 | TRBD1 | CASSELRTGKSDGYTF
NA | TRBJ2-5 | TRBV20-1 | NA | CSAHWETQYF
NA | TRBJ2-3 | TRBV4-1 | TRBD2 | CASSQDLTSGSTDTQYF
NA | TRBJ1-2 | TRBV28 | NA | CASSAPAGYTF
NA | TRBJ1-2 | TRBV29-1 | NA | CSVLLANYGYTF
NA | TRBJ1-5 | TRBV4-1 | NA | CASSPLESAGRNQPQHF
NA | TRBJ2-1 | TRBV20-1 | NA | CSARPLTHEQFF
NA | TRBJ2-3 | TRBV30 | NA | CAWRGPFRTQYF
NA | TRBJ2-2 | TRBV6-6 | NA | CVAGAANTGELFF